A single sample is the source of the 5 T cell receptor beta chains below, sequenced in a study of blood T cell repertoires in COVID-19. Sequenced by immunoSEQ multiplex PCR; TCRdb stores in-frame clones only, minus some. The sample lists approximately 240,000 clones, approximately 79% occurring once. The material sequenced was peripheral blood. The receptor source for this set is a middle-aged woman with active or convalescent COVID-19.

This clone is a singleton in its sample. The rearrangement links TRBV5-1 to TRBJ2-1, with 9 nucleotides matching TRBD1. From germline, CDR1 is SGHRS and CDR2 YFSETQ. Trimming at V came to 4 bases and at J to 6 bases, leaving 8 bases not matched to a gene. The CDR3 extends over 15 amino acids. In DNA form, the CDR3 reads TGCGCCAGCAGCCCATGGACAGGGGTAGGCAATGAGCAGTTCTTC. It codes for CASSPWTGVGNEQFF. The variable domain in full, completed from reference TRBV5-1 and TRBJ2-1, reads KAGVTQTPRYLIKTRGQQVTLSCSPISGHRSVSWYQQTPGQGLQFLFEYFSETQRNKGNFPGRFSGRQFSNSRSEMNVSTLELGDSALYLCASSPWTGVGNEQFFGPGTRLTVL.

This rearrangement joins TRBV24-1 to TRBJ2-3; D unresolved. V gave up 4 bases and J gave up 3 bases, with 7 bases separating them. CDR1 and CDR2 from the germline V gene are KGHDR and SFDVKD. The CDR3 is 13 amino acids. In nucleotides, the CDR3 is TGTGCCACCAGTGAACAAGTAACAGATACGCAGTATTTT. Translated: CATSEQVTDTQYF.

This chain joins TRBV5-4 and TRBJ2-2, with TRBD1 identical over 8 bases. The CDR3 extends over 15 amino acids. Germline trimming cut 3 bases from V and 4 bases from J; bases unmatched to any gene: 5. CDR1 is SGHNT and CDR2 is YYREEE in the germline V gene (reference sequence). CDR3 DNA: TGTGCCAGCAGCTCGCAGGGGGCCGGCACCGGGGAGCTGTTTTTT. Encoded protein: CASSSQGAGTGELFF.

This chain joins TRBV3-1 (or the pseudogene TRBV3-2) and TRBJ1-5; TRBD1 might be the D (6 bases). Germline V gene sequence: CDR1 LGHDT, CDR2 YNNKEL (reference sequence). CDR3 length equals 14 residues. The V end lost 1 base, the J end lost 7 bases, and 11 bases lay between the germline ends. This chain's CDR3 is CASSQGAGEQPQHF. Written as DNA, the CDR3 is TGTGCCAGCAGCCAAGGGGCAGGGGAGCAGCCCCAGCATTTT.

The J gene is TRBJ1-5, the V gene TRBV27, with D tentatively TRBD1 (6 bases). The CDR3 runs 15 residues. The ends were cut back, 5 bases at V and 4 bases at J, with 15 bases in the middle. Germline V CDR1 and CDR2: MNHEY, SMNVEV (reference sequence). As DNA, the CDR3 is TGTGCCAGCAGTCCCTCACAGGGTAGGAATCAGCCCCAGCATTTT. The encoded protein is CASSPSQGRNQPQHF.